This TCR beta chain was recorded in a study of T cells in localized non-small cell lung cancer. General study findings and limits: When the top 100 tumor clones were examined, a median about 60 of them also appeared in the adjacent lung, which was paired and uninvolved. Longer overall survival was linked to higher blood T cell density. Sequencing covered just one tumor region, so heterogeneity cannot be ruled out. The study found T cell clonality highest in uninvolved adjacent lung, above tumor.

The assay was immunoSEQ multiplex PCR, and TCRdb's table has in-frame clones only and misses some. Of some 28,000 clones detected, roughly 87% appear once; the ten largest clones hold approximately 7.5%. CDR3 length equals 13 residues. CDR1 and CDR2 from the germline V gene are LNHDA and SQIVND (reference sequence). Trimming pared 3 bases from V and 3 bases from J, leaving 8 bases between. By share of the sample, this clone is medium-sized. What it binds is unknown. The sequences come from peripheral blood, collected before any cancer treatment. This sequence joins TRBV19 and TRBJ1-2; D is possibly TRBD1 (6 bases). The clonotype was recovered from a male donor aged 60 or older with stage I lung adenocarcinoma. In DNA form, the CDR3 reads TGTGCCAGTAGTATTACAGGGCACTATGGCTACACCTTC. Residues: CASSITGHYGYTF.